The present TCR beta chain was sequenced within a study of shared clonotypes between healthy human individuals. Study-level results: Tissue TCR repertoires likely differ from these blood-only repertoires.

V shed 6 bases, J shed 5 bases, and the junction held 2 bases outside the gene matches. The CDR3 totals 12 residues. The germline V gene has CDR1 MNHNY and CDR2 SVGAGI (reference sequence). Naive CD8 cells were CD45RO-negative, positively selected for CCR7, excluding terminally differentiated effector memory CD45RA+ cells. Profiled with immunoSEQ multiplex PCR; TCRdb holds only in-frame clones, not every one. The sample holds hundreds of thousands of clones; about 97% are singletons and the top ten take less than 0.25%. As to this clone: Its cognate antigen is unknown.

Sequenced input: naive CD8+ T cells sorted from blood. The receptor's source is a man between 25 and 39 years old in good health. The chain recombines TRBV6-6 with TRBJ2-7, with 9 bases that match TRBD2. The CDR3 spells CASRGLADEQYF. CDR3 nucleotides: TGTGCCAGCAGGGGACTAGCAGACGAGCAGTACTTC.